This T cell receptor (beta chain) was sequenced in a study of T-cell reconstitution after alpha-beta-depleted transplantation in children. The TCRbeta library incorporated unique molecular identifiers. One entry per CDR3 protein, called by TCRdb with MiXCR from the PCR reads. Seen here are approximately 640,000 distinct CDR3 sequences, over 15% observed once, and the top ten hold around 0.96%. The germline V gene encodes CDR1 SGHRS and CDR2 YFSETQ. V lost 2 bases, J lost 1 base, and 12 bases lay in between. This CDR3 spans 15 amino acids. This clonotype has only a few counts. The J gene is TRBJ2-5, the V gene TRBV5-1, with unresolved D. The receptor was isolated from a human donor who donated a stem cell graft to a child with acute myeloid leukemia. Source: PBMCs from the stem cell graft donor, taken from the stem cell graft. The CDR3 coding sequence is TGCGCCAGCAGCTTCTCGAGTAGTTCCCAAGAGACCCAGTACTTC. Protein product: CASSFSSSSQETQYF.